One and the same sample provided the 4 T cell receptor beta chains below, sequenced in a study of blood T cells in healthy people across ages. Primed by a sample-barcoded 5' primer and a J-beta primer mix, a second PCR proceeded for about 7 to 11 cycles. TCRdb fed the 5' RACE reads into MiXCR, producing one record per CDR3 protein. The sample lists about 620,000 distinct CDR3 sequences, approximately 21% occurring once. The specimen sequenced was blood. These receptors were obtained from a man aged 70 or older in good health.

The CDR3 DNA reads TGCAGTGCTCCGACAGGGTGGGAGACCCAGTACTTC. Translating it yields CSAPTGWETQYF. V is TRBV20-1 and J is TRBJ2-1, with 7 bases fitting TRBD1. The J call is doubtful: the DNA matches TRBJ2-5 better. CDR1 and CDR2 from the germline V gene are DFQATT and SNEGSKA (reference sequence). The CDR3 has 12 residues.

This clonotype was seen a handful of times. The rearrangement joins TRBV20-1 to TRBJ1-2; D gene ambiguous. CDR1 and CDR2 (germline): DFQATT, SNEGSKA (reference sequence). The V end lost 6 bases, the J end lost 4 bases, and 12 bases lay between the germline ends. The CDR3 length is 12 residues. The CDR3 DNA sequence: TGCAGTGCCACAATGCCGAGCTATGGCTACACCTTC. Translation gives CSATMPSYGYTF.

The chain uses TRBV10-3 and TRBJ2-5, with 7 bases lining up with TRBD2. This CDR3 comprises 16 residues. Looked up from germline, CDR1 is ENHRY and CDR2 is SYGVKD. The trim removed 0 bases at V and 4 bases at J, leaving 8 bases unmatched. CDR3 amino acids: CAISESHSSGRETQYF. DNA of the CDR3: TGTGCCATCAGTGAGTCGCATTCTAGCGGTAGAGAGACCCAGTACTTC.

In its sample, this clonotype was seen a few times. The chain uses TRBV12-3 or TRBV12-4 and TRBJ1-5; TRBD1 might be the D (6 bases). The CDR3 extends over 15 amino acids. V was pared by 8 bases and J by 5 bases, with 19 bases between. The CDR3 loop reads CASGGGAATDQPQHF. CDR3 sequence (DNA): TGTGCCAGCGGAGGGGGGGCTGCTACCGATCAGCCCCAGCATTTT.